These 10 T cell receptor beta chains originate from one sample sequenced in a study of blood T cell repertoires in COVID-19. Repertoires were generated with immunoSEQ multiplex PCR, while TCRdb's copy carries only in-frame clones and drops some. Of about 23,000 clones listed, around 72% were seen once; the top ten hold 43%. The source material was peripheral blood. The receptor source for this set is an elderly woman with acute or convalescent COVID-19.

In this sample, this clone turned up once. The V call is TRBV4-2, the J call TRBJ2-7; TRBD2 matches at 13 bases. The trim removed 5 bases at V and 2 bases at J, leaving 3 bases unmatched. The CDR3 extends over 15 amino acids. CDR1 is LGHNA and CDR2 is YNFKEQ in the germline V gene. CDR3 bases: TGTGCCAGCAGCTCCACTAGCGGGGGGGCCTACGAGCAGTACTTC. Its protein is CASSSTSGGAYEQYF.

V and J are TRBV12-3 or TRBV12-4 and TRBJ1-2; D might be TRBD1 (5 bases). The V gene lost 1 base and the J gene lost 4 bases, with 7 bases spanning the gap. This CDR3 has 13 residues. CDR3 nucleotides: TGTGCCAGCAGTTTAGTCGGGGGCTATGGCTACACCTTC. Amino acids: CASSLVGGYGYTF.

The chain has TRBV28 and TRBJ2-7; TRBD1 is a possible D gene (7 bases). The V gene lost 8 bases and the J gene lost 3 bases, with 17 bases spanning the gap. The CDR3 is made up of 14 amino acids. Germline CDR1 MDHEN, CDR2 SYDVKM. The CDR3 protein is CASSRPGGGYEQYF. The CDR3 coding sequence is TGTGCCAGCTCCCGACCAGGGGGAGGCTACGAGCAGTACTTC.

V and J are TRBV27 and TRBJ2-7; 8 nucleotides agree with TRBD2. Germline loops: CDR1 MNHEY, CDR2 SMNVEV (reference sequence). The CDR3 spans 14 residues. The trim removed 4 bases at V and 3 bases at J, leaving 5 bases unmatched. CDR3 region: CASSWAGGIYEQYF. For the CDR3, the DNA is TGTGCCAGCAGTTGGGCGGGGGGAATCTACGAGCAGTACTTC.

The CDR3 reads CSVAGTGNEPQHF. CDR3 sequence (DNA): TGCAGCGTTGCCGGGACAGGGAATGAGCCCCAGCATTTT. The chain has TRBV29-1 and TRBJ1-5; 9 bases line up with TRBD1. The V and J ends lost 4 bases and 8 bases, in that order; junction bases with no gene match: 6. Germline V gene sequence: CDR1 SQVTM, CDR2 ANQGSEA. The CDR3 extends over 13 amino acids.

This chain links TRBV25-1 with TRBJ1-2; D gene unclear. The germline gives CDR1 MGHDK, CDR2 SYGVNS. The CDR3 runs 12 residues. Deletions cut 2 bases from V and 7 bases from J, with 8 bases between. In DNA form, the CDR3 reads TGTGCCAGCAGTGAAGTTACGGGTGGCTACACCTTC. This encodes CASSEVTGGYTF.

The genes are TRBV6-2 or TRBV6-3 and TRBJ2-4; D ambiguous. CDR3 size: 13 residues. Germline V CDR1 and CDR2: MNHEY, SVGEGT. V gave up 0 bases and J gave up 7 bases, with 7 bases separating them. CDR3 residues: CASSYSGTNIQYF. The CDR3 coding sequence is TGTGCCAGCAGTTACTCGGGCACCAACATTCAGTACTTC.

The chain uses TRBV5-1 and TRBJ2-7; 7 bases map to TRBD2. CDR3 length: 15 residues. Germline-derived CDR1 and CDR2 are SGHRS and YFSETQ. Trimming took 1 base from V and 6 from J; bases not matched to a gene: 10. The CDR3 reads CASSLRSLADTEQYF. The CDR3 DNA follows: TGCGCCAGCAGCTTGAGATCTCTAGCGGATACCGAGCAGTACTTC.

V is TRBV28 and J is TRBJ1-6; 8 positions match TRBD1. Germline values: CDR1 MDHEN, CDR2 SYDVKM. V was clipped by 3 bases and J by 7 bases; unmatched bases: 2. The CDR3 covers 14 residues. The CDR3 bases are TGTGCCAGCAGTTTGGGACAGGCAAATTCACCCCTCCACTTT. This sequence encodes CASSLGQANSPLHF. Full variable domain (missing parts from reference TRBV28 and TRBJ1-6): DVKVTQSSRYLVKRTGEKVFLECVQDMDHENMFWYRQDPGLGLRLIYFSYDVKMKEKGDIPEGYSVSREKKERFSLILESASTNQTSMYLCASSLGQANSPLHFGNGTRLTVT.

This clone has only one observation. The rearrangement links TRBV2 to TRBJ1-5; the D gene is possibly TRBD1 (6 bases). The V end lost 6 bases, the J end lost 2 bases, and 11 bases lay between the germline ends. CDR3 size: 14 residues. The germline V gene has CDR1 SNHLY and CDR2 FYNNEI. CDR3 nucleotide sequence: TGTGCCAGCAGCCGAGGGGGGGGCAATCAGCCCCAGCATTTT. This encodes CASSRGGGNQPQHF.